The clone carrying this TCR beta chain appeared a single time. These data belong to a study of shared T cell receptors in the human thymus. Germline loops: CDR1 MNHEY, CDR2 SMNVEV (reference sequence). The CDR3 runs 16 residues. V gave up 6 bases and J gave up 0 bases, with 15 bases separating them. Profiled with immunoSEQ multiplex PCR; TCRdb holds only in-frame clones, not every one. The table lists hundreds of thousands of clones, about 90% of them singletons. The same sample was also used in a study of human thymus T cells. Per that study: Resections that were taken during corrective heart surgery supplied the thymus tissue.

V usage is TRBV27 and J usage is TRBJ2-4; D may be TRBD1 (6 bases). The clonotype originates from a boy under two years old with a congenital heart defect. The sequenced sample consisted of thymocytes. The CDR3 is CASRPGDGIAKNIQYF. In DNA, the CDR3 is TGTGCCAGCAGACCAGGGGACGGGATAGCCAAAAACATTCAGTACTTC.